This entry lists 10 T cell receptor beta chains sequenced from one sample in a study of cytomegalovirus exposure and HLA in healthy donors. Researchers ran the PCR with 60 Vbeta and 13 Jbeta primers. TCRdb keeps only in-frame clones here, not all; method: immunoSEQ multiplex PCR. This table holds some 110,000 clones, 60% to 75% found once. Sequencing was carried out using PBMCs. The source is a woman aged 45-65 years in good health and CMV-seropositive.

The J gene is TRBJ1-6, the V gene TRBV7-8; D not resolved. Deletions cut 0 bases from V and 0 bases from J, with 9 bases between. The CDR3 has 17 residues. From germline, CDR1 is SGHVS and CDR2 FQNEAQ. This CDR3 reads CASSLAAVPSYNSPLHF. As DNA, the CDR3 is TGTGCCAGCAGCTTAGCGGCAGTTCCCTCCTATAATTCACCCCTCCACTTT. Supplemented by reference TRBV7-8 and TRBJ1-6, the full variable domain reads GAGVSQSPRYKVAKRGQDVALRCDPISGHVSLFWYQQALGQGPEFLTYFQNEAQLDKSGLPSDRFFAERPEGSVSTLKIQRTQQEDSAVYLCASSLAAVPSYNSPLHFGNGTRLTVT.

The chain combines TRBV12-5 with TRBJ1-6; D unresolved. Germline CDR1 is LGHNT and CDR2 is FRNRAP. The CDR3 is 18 residues long. Trimming left V 1 base short and J 3 bases short, with 16 bases between. The CDR3 coding sequence is TGTGCTAGTGGTTTGGGATTCGGTCAGGTCTTCTATAATTCACCCCTCCACTTT. This encodes CASGLGFGQVFYNSPLHF.

The V call is TRBV19, the J call TRBJ1-2; D is unclear. CDR1 and CDR2 from the germline V gene are LNHDA and SQIVND (reference sequence). This CDR3 has 19 amino acids. V was shortened by 7 bases and J by 6 bases, with 33 bases between the two germline ends. The CDR3 loop is CASINSRIRETSGPNGYTF. In DNA form, the CDR3 reads TGTGCCAGTATAAACTCACGGATCCGGGAGACTTCGGGTCCCAATGGCTACACCTTC.

This clone was detected only once. V is TRBV18 and J is TRBJ1-5; a weak D match, TRBD1 (6 bases). The CDR3 contains 15 residues. V lost 4 bases and J 6 bases, leaving 16 bases between the germline ends. Germline V gene sequence: CDR1 KGHSH, CDR2 LQKENI. The CDR3 DNA follows: TGTGCCAGCTCACTTCCAGACAGGTTTCCTCAGCCCCAGCATTTT. This encodes CASSLPDRFPQPQHF.

The CDR3 nucleotides read TGTGCCAGCAGCAAGGCGAGGGGGATGAACACCGGGGAGCTGTTTTTT. This encodes CASSKARGMNTGELFF. The chain combines TRBV9 with TRBJ2-2; a possible D gene is TRBD1 (6 bases). CDR3 length: 16 residues. Germline CDR1 reads SGDLS; CDR2 reads YYNGEE. V shed 4 bases and J shed 1 base, with 14 bases lying between them.

V gene TRBV25-1 combines with J gene TRBJ1-3, with D possibly matching TRBD1 (6 bases). Trimming took 4 bases from V and 3 from J, leaving 13 bases between them. CDR3 length: 15 residues. Germline CDR1 MGHDK, CDR2 SYGVNS. The CDR3 region is CASSGTGFGGNTIYF. CDR3 sequence (DNA): TGTGCCAGCAGTGGAACAGGGTTCGGTGGAAACACCATATATTTT.

The chain recombines TRBV21-1 with TRBJ2-5; the DNA was not used to check the table's D call, TRBD1. TRBV21-1 constitutes a pseudogene. CDR3 length: 14 residues. The DNA of the CDR3 is TGTGCCAGCAGCAAGGGACAGGGCCAAGAGACCCAGTACTTC. Amino acid sequence: CASSKGQGQETQYF.

The CDR3 region has the DNA TGCAGCGTTCCTCGGGCAGATACGCAGTATTTT. Translated: CSVPRADTQYF. The chain couples TRBV29-1 to TRBJ2-3, with D unclear. Germline values: CDR1 SQVTM, CDR2 ANQGSEA. Trimming shortened V by 5 bases and J by 4 bases, and 7 bases separated the two germline ends. The CDR3 is made up of 11 amino acids.

The CDR3 DNA reads as TGTGCCAGCAGCTTGACAGGGGTTATTCCAAATTCACCCCTCCACTTT. It codes for CASSLTGVIPNSPLHF. The chain uses TRBV11-2 and TRBJ1-6, with 8 bases lining up with TRBD1. V shed 3 bases and J 7 bases; nucleotides not matched to a gene: 8. The germline V gene has CDR1 SGHAT and CDR2 FQNNGV. The CDR3 has 16 amino acids.

The chain has TRBV7-2 and TRBJ2-4, with 9 positions matching TRBD1. V was clipped by 4 bases and J by 5 bases; unmatched bases: 0. Germline V gene data show CDR1 as SGHTA and CDR2 as FQGNSA. The CDR3 sequence is 13 residues long. The CDR3 region is CASSYRGQNIQYF. The CDR3 nucleotides are TGTGCCAGCAGCTACAGGGGGCAAAACATTCAGTACTTC.